This T cell receptor beta chain came from a study of blood T cell repertoires in COVID-19. In the authors' methods: Reference gene primer amplification in the assay estimated nucleated cell counts. Produced via immunoSEQ multiplex PCR; TCRdb's table is partial and in-frame only. V, J and clone size were drawn from that table, and D and trimming were deduced from the DNA. The table includes about 210,000 clones, around 80% detected once. V lost 0 bases and J 2 bases, leaving 14 bases between the germline ends. Germline loops: CDR1 WSHSY, CDR2 SAAADI. The CDR3 runs 16 residues. This clone appeared a single time.

This TCR was sampled from a man aged 45-65 years with active or convalescent COVID-19. The sample taken for sequencing was peripheral blood. This chain joins TRBV10-2 and TRBJ2-7, with a possible D match to TRBD1 (6 bases). The CDR3 region is CASSESPGEGTYEQYF. CDR3 bases: TGCGCCAGCAGTGAGTCGCCAGGGGAAGGGACCTACGAGCAGTACTTC.